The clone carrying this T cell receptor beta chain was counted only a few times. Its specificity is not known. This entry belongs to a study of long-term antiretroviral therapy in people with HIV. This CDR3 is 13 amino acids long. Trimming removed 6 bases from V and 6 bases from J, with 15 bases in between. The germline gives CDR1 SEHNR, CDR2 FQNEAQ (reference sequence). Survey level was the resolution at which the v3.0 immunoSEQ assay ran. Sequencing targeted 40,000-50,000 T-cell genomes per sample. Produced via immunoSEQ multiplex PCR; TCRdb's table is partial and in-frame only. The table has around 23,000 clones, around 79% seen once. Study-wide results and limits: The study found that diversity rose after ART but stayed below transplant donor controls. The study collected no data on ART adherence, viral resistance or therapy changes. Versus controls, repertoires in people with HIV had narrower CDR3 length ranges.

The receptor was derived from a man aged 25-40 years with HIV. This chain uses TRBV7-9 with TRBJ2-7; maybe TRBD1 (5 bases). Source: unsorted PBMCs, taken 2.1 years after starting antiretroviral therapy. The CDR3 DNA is TGTGCCAGCAGAAAAGGGGCAGGCTCCGAGCAGTACTTC. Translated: CASRKGAGSEQYF.